The following is a TCR beta chain sequence with its context. The antigen it recognizes is unknown. One base away there is no much larger clone; base qualities are not given. Per the germline V gene, SGDLS is the CDR1 and YYNGEE is the CDR2. Germline trimming amounts to 3 bases on V and 5 bases on J, with 4 as the count of junction bases outside the gene matches. The CDR3 numbers 14 residues from cysteine through phenylalanine. Only the CDR3 portion is preserved as DNA: 42 bases, with reading frame beginning at the first base. TCRbeta CDR3 regions were amplified from genomic DNA using the immunoSEQ Assay, a bias-controlled multiplex PCR. The paper's processing steps were these. The number of nucleated cells in each sample was estimated from the amplification of reference gene primers within the assay. To quantify the absolute abundance of each unique TCRbeta CDR3 rearrangement, sequence reads were collapsed and filtered. Productive Simpson clonality was computed per sample as the square root of Simpson's diversity index over productive rearrangements. The clones in this table, taken by TCRdb from immuneACCESS, are in-frame only. Not every clone is retained; where verified, under half of the shortfall comes from an unresolved V gene, and the cause of the rest is unknown. The DNA was the basis for D and trimming; V, J and clone size are from that table. This sample holds approximately 200,000 clones; about 90% were observed only once. The biggest ten clones account for about 1.2% of the sample.

The data stem from a study of blood T cell repertoires in COVID-19 (TCRdb year 2020). Background on the whole study: Samples covering the acute and convalescent phases of COVID-19 were provided by collaborators in the United States, Italy and Spain. Sample metadata almost always included a de-identified subject ID, COVID-19 status, age in years and sex. Samples came from the ongoing ImmuneRACE study (first 160 participants) plus 1,254 subjects from 6 global collaborators. Where HLA class I and class II types were available, the types were taken from metadata supplied by the sample provider, not from assay-based typing. A freely available public database, intended as a resource for researchers studying the immune response to SARS-CoV-2, is where the repertoires were released. The dataset comprised deeply sampled blood TCRbeta repertoires from subjects exposed to, actively infected with, or recovered from COVID-19. The prospective study material was composed of cDNA or gDNA derived from T cells, B-cell-depleted T cells, or PBMCs.

What the study reported, not specific to this receptor: Clinical and demographic metadata were provided uncurated, with the amount varying by source and participant.

Participants in the prospective study were enrolled through a virtual design, were aged roughly 18 to 100 years, and lived in fewer than 30 United States geographic areas. In the prospective study, participants were assigned to cohorts based on the clinical history participants reported in a screening survey and a study questionnaire. Recovered participants in ImmuneRACE Cohort 3 were defined by two consecutive negative NP/OP PCR tests, clearance by a healthcare professional, or resolution of symptoms. In the prospective study, whole blood, serum and a nasopharyngeal or oropharyngeal swab were collected from each participant by mobile phlebotomists. Additional blood draws and questionnaires over an approximately 2-month period could optionally be provided by prospective study participants. Blood samples from the prospective study were shipped frozen or at room temperature prior to DNA extraction.

The sample was PBMCs or T cells enriched from blood (not recorded which). The chain links TRBV9 with TRBJ1-2, with 10 junctional bases fitting TRBD1. The clonotype originates from a man aged 25-45 years who had recovered from COVID-19. The CDR3 loop reads CASSAWTGGYGYTF. The DNA reads TGTGCCAGCAGCGCCTGGACAGGGGGGTATGGCTACACCTTC.